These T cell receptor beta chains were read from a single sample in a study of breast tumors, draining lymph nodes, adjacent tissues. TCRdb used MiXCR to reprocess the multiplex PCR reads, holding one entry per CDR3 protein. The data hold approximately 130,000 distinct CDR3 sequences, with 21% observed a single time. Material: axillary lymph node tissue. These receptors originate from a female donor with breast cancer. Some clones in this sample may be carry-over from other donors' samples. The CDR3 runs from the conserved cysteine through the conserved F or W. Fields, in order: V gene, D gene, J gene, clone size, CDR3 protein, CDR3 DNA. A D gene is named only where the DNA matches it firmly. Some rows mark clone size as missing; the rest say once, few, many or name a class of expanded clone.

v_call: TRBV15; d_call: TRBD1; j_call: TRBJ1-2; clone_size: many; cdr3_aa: CATSRDRQGAGYTF; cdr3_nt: TGTGCCACCAGCAGAGATCGTCAGGGGGCAGGCTACACCTTC
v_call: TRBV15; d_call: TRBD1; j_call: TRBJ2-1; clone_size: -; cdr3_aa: CATSRDRGTGSNEQFF; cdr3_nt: TGTGCCACCAGCAGAGATCGCGGGACAGGGTCCAATGAGCAGTTCTTC
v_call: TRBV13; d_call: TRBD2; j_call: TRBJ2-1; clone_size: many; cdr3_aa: CASSVDRTSGSVEQFF; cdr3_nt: TGTGCCAGCAGCGTAGATAGGACTAGCGGGAGTGTTGAGCAGTTCTTC
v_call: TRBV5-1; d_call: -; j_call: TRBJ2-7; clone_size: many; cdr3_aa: CASSFVTSYEQYF; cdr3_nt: TGCGCCAGCAGCTTCGTCACCTCCTACGAGCAGTACTTC
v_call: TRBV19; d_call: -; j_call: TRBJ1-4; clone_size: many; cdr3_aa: CASSIGGTEGEKLFF; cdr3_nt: TGTGCCAGTAGTATTGGCGGGACTGAGGGTGAAAAACTGTTTTTT
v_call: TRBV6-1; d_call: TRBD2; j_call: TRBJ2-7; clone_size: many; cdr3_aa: CASSEPGLAIHEQYF; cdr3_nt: TGTGCCAGCAGTGAACCGGGACTAGCGATTCACGAGCAGTACTTC
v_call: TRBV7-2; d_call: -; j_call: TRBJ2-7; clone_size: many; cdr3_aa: CASSQTGEQYF; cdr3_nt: TGTGCCAGCAGTCAGACGGGGGAGCAGTACTTC
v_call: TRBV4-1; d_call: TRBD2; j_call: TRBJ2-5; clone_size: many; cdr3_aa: CASSLGTSGRPISEVEETQYF; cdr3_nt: TGCGCCAGCAGCCTCGGGACTAGCGGGAGGCCAATATCTGAGGTGGAGGAGACCCAGTACTTC
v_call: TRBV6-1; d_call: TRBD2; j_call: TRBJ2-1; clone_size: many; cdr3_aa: CASSKPPTSGGYNEQFF; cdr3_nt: TGTGCCAGCTCGAAACCCCCCACTAGCGGGGGTTACAATGAGCAGTTCTTC
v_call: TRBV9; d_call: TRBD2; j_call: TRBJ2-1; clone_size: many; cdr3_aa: CASSVELAGVLGEQFF; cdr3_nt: TGTGCCAGCAGCGTAGAGCTAGCGGGAGTCCTCGGTGAGCAGTTCTTC
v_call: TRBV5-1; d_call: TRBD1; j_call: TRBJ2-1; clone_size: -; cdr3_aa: CASSLENRGLDEQFF; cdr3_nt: TGCGCCAGCAGCTTGGAAAACAGGGGGCTCGATGAGCAGTTCTTC
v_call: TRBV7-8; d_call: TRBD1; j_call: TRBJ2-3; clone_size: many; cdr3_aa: CASSSSRTGRDTQYF; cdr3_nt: TGTGCCAGCAGCTCCTCTCGGACAGGGAGGGATACGCAGTATTTT
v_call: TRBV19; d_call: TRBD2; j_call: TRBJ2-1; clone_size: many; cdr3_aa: CASTHSSGYNEQFF; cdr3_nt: TGTGCCAGTACCCACAGTAGCGGGTATAATGAGCAGTTCTTC
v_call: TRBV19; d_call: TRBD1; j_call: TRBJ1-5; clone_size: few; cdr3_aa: CASSKGQGDNQPQHF; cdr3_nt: TGTGCCAGTAGTAAGGGACAGGGGGACAATCAGCCCCAGCATTTT
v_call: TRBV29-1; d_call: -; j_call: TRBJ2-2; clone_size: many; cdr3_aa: CSVEAKGGGELFF; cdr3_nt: TGCAGCGTTGAAGCTAAGGGAGGCGGGGAGCTGTTTTTT
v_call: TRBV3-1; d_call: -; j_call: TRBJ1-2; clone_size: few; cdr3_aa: CASSGGGRYGYTF; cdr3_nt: TGTGCCAGCAGCGGGGGGGGAAGGTATGGCTACACCTTC
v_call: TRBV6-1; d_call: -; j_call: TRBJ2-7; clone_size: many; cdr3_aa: CASRRTYYEQYF; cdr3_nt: TGTGCCAGCAGGCGGACCTATTACGAGCAGTACTTC
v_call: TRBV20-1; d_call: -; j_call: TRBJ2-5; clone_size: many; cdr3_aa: CSAPTVYQETQYF; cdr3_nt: TGCAGTGCCCCAACGGTTTACCAAGAGACCCAGTACTTC